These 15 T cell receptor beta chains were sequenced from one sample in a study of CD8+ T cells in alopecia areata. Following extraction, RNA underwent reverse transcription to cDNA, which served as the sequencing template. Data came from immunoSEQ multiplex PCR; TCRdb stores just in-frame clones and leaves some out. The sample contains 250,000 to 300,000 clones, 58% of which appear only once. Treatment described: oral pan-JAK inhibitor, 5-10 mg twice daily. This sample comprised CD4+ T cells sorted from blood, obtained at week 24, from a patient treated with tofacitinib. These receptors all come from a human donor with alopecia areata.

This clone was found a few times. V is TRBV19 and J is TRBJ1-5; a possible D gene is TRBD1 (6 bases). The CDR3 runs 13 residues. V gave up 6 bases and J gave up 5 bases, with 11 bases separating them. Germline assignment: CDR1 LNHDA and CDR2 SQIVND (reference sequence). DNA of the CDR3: TGTGCCAGTAGGGACAGAGATTATCAGCCCCAGCATTTT. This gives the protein CASRDRDYQPQHF.

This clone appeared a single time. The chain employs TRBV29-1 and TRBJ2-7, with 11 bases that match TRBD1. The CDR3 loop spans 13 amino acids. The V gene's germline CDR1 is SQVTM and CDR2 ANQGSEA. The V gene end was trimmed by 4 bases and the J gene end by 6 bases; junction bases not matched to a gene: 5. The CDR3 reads CSVVRGQGGEQYF. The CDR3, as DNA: TGCAGCGTTGTTCGGGGACAGGGGGGCGAGCAGTACTTC.

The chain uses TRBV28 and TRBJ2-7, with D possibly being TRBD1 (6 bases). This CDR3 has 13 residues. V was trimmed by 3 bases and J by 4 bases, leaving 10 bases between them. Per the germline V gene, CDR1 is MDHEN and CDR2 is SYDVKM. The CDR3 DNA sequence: TGTGCCAGCAGTTTCCACAGGGAGTACGAGCAGTACTTC. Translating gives CASSFHREYEQYF.

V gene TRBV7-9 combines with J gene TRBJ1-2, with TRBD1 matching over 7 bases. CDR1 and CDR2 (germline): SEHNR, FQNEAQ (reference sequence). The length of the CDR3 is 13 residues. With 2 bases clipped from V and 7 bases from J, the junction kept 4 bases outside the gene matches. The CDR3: CASSLRGGSGYTF. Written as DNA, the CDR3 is TGTGCCAGCAGCTTAAGAGGGGGCAGTGGCTACACCTTC. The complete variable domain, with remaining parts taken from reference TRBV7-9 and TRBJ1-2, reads DTGVSQNPRHKITKRGQNVTFRCDPISEHNRLYWYRQTLGQGPEFLTYFQNEAQLEKSRLLSDRFSAERPKGSFSTLEIQRTEQGDSAMYLCASSLRGGSGYTFGSGTRLTVV.

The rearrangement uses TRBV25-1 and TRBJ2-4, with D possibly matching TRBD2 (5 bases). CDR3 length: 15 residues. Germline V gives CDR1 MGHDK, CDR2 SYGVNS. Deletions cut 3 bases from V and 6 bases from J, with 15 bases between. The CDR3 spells CASSEQREYGNIQYF. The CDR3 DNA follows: TGTGCCAGCAGTGAGCAACGGGAATACGGAAACATTCAGTACTTC.

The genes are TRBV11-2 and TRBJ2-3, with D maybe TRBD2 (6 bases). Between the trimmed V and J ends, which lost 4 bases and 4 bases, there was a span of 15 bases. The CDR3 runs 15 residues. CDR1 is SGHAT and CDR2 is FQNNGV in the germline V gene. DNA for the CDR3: TGTGCCAGCAGCTCCGCGGGGCGGGCAGCAGATACGCAGTATTTT. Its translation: CASSSAGRAADTQYF.

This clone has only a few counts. The CDR3 region has the DNA TGCGCCAGCAGCCAAGATTCGATACTAGGTGGGAGGCAGTACTTC. Protein: CASSQDSILGGRQYF. This sequence joins TRBV4-3 and TRBJ2-7; D is perhaps TRBD2 (5 bases). CDR1 LGHNA and CDR2 YSLEER come from the germline V gene. There are 15 residues in the CDR3. Trimming removed 0 bases at V and 9 bases at J, with 18 bases between.

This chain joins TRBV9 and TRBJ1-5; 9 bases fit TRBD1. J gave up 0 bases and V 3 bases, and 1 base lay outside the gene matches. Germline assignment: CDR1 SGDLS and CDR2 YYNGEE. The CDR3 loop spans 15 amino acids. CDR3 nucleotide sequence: TGTGCCAGCAGCGGGGGACAGGGTAGCAATCAGCCCCAGCATTTT. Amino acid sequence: CASSGGQGSNQPQHF. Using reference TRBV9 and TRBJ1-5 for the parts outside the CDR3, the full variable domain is DSGVTQTPKHLITATGQRVTLRCSPRSGDLSVYWYQQSLDQGLQFLIQYYNGEERAKGNILERFSAQQFPDLHSELNLSSLELGDSALYFCASSGGQGSNQPQHFGDGTRLSIL.

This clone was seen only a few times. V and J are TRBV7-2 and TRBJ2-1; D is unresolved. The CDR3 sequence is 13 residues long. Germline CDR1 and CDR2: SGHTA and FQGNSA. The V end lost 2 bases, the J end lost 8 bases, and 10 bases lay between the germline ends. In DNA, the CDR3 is TGTGCCAGCAGCTTAACTCCAGGCGATGAGCAGTTCTTC. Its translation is CASSLTPGDEQFF. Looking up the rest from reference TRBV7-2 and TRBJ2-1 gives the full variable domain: GAGVSQSPSNKVTEKGKDVELRCDPISGHTALYWYRQSLGQGLEFLIYFQGNSAPDKSGLPSDRFSAERTGGSVSTLTIQRTQQEDSAVYLCASSLTPGDEQFFGPGTRLTVL.

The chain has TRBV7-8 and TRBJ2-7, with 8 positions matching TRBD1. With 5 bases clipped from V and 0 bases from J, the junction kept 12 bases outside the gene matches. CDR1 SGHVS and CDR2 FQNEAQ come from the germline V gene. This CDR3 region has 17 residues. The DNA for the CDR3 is TGTGCCAGCAGCGAACCCCCAGGGGGCTTAATCTCCTACGAGCAGTACTTC. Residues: CASSEPPGGLISYEQYF.

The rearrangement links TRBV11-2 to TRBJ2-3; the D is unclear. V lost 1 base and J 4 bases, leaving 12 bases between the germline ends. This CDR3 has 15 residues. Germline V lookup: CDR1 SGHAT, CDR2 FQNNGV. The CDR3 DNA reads TGTGCCAGCAGCTTAGGTGGCAGCGAATCAGATACGCAGTATTTT. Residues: CASSLGGSESDTQYF.

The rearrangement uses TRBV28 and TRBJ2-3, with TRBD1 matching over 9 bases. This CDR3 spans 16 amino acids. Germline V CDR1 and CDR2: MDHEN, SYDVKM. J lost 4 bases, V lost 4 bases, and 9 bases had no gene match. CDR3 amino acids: CASSSAGTGNSDTQYF. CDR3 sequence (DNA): TGTGCCAGCAGTTCGGCCGGGACAGGGAATTCAGATACGCAGTATTTT.

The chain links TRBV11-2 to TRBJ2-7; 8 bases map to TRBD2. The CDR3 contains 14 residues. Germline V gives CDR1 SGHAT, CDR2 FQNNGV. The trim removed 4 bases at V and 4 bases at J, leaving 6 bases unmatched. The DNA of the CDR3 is TGTGCCAGCAGCTCCCAGCGGGGGCCGTACGAGCAGTACTTC. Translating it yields CASSSQRGPYEQYF.

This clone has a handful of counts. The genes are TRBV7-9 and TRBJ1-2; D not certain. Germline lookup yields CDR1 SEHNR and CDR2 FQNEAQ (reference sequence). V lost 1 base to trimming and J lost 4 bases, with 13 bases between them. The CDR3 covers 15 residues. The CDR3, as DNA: TGTGCCAGCAGCTTAGACTTAAACTCCCTCTATGGCTACACCTTC. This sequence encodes CASSLDLNSLYGYTF.

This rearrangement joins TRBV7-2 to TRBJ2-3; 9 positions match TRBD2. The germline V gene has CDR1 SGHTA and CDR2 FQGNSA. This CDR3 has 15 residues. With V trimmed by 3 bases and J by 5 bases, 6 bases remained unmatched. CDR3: CASSFLGLALDTQYF. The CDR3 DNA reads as TGTGCCAGCAGCTTCTTAGGACTAGCGCTAGATACGCAGTATTTT.